The subject of this entry is one T cell receptor beta chain. The table lists this clone with a few counts. What antigen it recognizes has not been identified. No clone much larger than this one lies a single base away; base qualities are absent. The cohort consisted of some 730 healthy bone marrow donors. Cohort members were all nominally healthy when sampled, although unrecorded immune exposures were likely present. The donor was CMV seronegative and was included in the group of about 350 seronegative cohort members. A peripheral blood sample was provided by each donor, and peripheral blood mononuclear cells were used for TCR beta sequencing. Genomic DNA was extracted from the blood cell samples with the Qiagen DNeasy Blood Extraction Kit. This entry comes from a study of cytomegalovirus exposure and HLA in healthy donors (dated by TCRdb to 2016 to 2017). Context from the whole study: In an earlier analysis of about 560 of the donors, approximately 300 Gb of sequence data and just under 120 million unique TCR beta sequences from about 179 million T cells were reported. Approximately 310 gigabases of sequencing data and tens of millions of unique TCR sequences were included in an early release covering around 600 HLA-typed donors. Of the roughly 400 genotyped donors, 75% to 85% were placed in the genetic ancestry cluster associated with self-reported Caucasian donors. The aim of the study was to test whether cataloging public T cell receptors could identify signatures of past pathogen exposure. Using immunosequencing, the study profiled T cell repertoires from about 650 subjects and related those repertoires to cytomegalovirus serostatus. A separate validation cohort of 100 to 150 different subjects was used in addition to the roughly 640-subject first cohort. High-throughput TCR immunosequencing, statistical association of individual TCRs with disease status, and machine learning were combined to predict cytomegalovirus infection status. A later analysis re-analyzed previously published TCR beta repertoires from 600 to 850 donors and added high-resolution HLA genotyping to study TCR occurrence patterns. In the later analysis, no new phenotypic data were used to find candidate immune exposures; instead, reliance was placed on TCR beta sequences and their occurrence across donors. In an earlier analysis of more than 550 of the donors, high-throughput TCR beta sequencing was used to judge whether each TCR beta V gene segment behaved as functional or pseudogenic. Alongside the repertoire data, information on donor age, sex, ethnicity and CMV serostatus was compiled. In a later genetic analysis, genome-wide SNP genotypes for about 60% of the 666 donors were used, and that subset was treated as a discovery cohort. All discovery cohort repertoires had been generated using a single sequencing platform. Class I and class II HLA loci were covered by the typing at four-digit resolution. Typing coverage varied by locus: about 620-630 donors for A, B, C, DRB1 and DQB1; approximately 500 for DQA1; about 600 for DPA1; some 470 for DPB1. About five DR-DQ haplotypes were handled as single units for association and clustering, since linkage in the cohort was strong. Among roughly 400 genotyped donors of the cohort, an average of approximately 240,000 unique TCR beta nucleotide sequences were sequenced per donor, roughly a sixth of them non-productive.

The germline V gene (reference sequence) yields GTSNPN for CDR1 and SVGIG for CDR2. V gives up 2 bases and J gives up 3 bases, and the segment between their germline ends measures 10 bases. The CDR3, cysteine through phenylalanine, is 13 amino acids long. The entry retains the CDR3 DNA only, 39 bases that are in frame from base 1. The library was produced with the immunoSEQ multiplex PCR assay. The multiplex PCR relied on a mix of 60 forward primers for TCR Vbeta segments and 13 reverse primers for TCR Jbeta segments. The CDR3 region of rearranged TCR beta genes was amplified from genomic DNA with a multiplex PCR assay. The amplified TCR beta libraries were sequenced on the Illumina HiSeq System as 87-base-pair reads. The paper's processing steps were these. A later analysis counted about 82 million unique TCR beta chains across the 666 repertoires, and 9 million to 14 million of these chains were shared by at least two donors. A nearest-neighbor algorithm error-corrected the raw reads and collapsed the reads into unique sequences, merging closely related sequences to remove PCR and sequencing errors. To assign V, D and J gene segments, CDR3 sequences were aligned to IMGT reference sequences. For a sequence to be retained, at least a six-nucleotide match to both a V gene segment and a J gene segment was required. Rearrangements were called productive when the CDR3 lacked stop codons and stayed in frame with V and J; all others were non-productive. Following IMGT convention, CDR3 was defined as the stretch from the second conserved V-encoded cysteine up to the conserved J-encoded phenylalanine. In an earlier analysis of some 550 of the donors, sequences lacking an unambiguous match to a single V gene segment were excluded. An earlier analysis of 587 of the donors classified V segments as functional when productive rearrangements were above 56.7% and as segregating when the standard deviation between donors was above 5%. A statistical classification framework was built to diagnose cytomegalovirus status from the catalog of TCR beta chain sequences. In a later analysis, V and J genes were assigned by comparing TCR nucleotide sequences against IMGT/GENE-DB human TR gene sequences. A later analysis assigned CDR3 sequences and most-parsimonious VDJ recombination scenarios with the TCRdist pipeline. In a later analysis, each TCR beta chain was defined by its CDR3 amino acid sequence together with its V-gene family, and reads without a unique V-gene family were excluded. A later analysis removed several hundred highly shared, low-generation-probability nucleotide sequences to deal with suspected cross-contamination and a sequencing artifact. In a later analysis, a clonal expansion index was calculated for each public chain from normalized within-repertoire ranks of inferred template counts. In a later analysis, generation probabilities were computed with a VDJ recombination model fitted to out-of-frame rearrangements, and the resulting probabilities were checked against IGoR. In a later analysis, TCR-TCR, TCR-HLA and TCR-CMV co-occurrence was scored with hypergeometric tests, and a repertoire-size bias correction was applied to TCR pairs. A later analysis estimated false discovery rates by permuting HLA or CMV assignments 20 times. A later analysis grouped co-occurring TCRs with DBSCAN, adding TCRdist sequence similarity when clustering within HLA-allele-positive subsets. Repertoires with fewer than 30,000 or more than 120,000 public chains, plus five repertoires with anomalous nucleotide sharing, were excluded from co-occurrence clustering. This immuneACCESS table, as held by TCRdb, lists in-frame sequences with V and J called but not all clones. Of the missing ones, under half trace to an unresolved V gene in checked studies; the others have no known cause. V, J and clone size were drawn from that table, and D and trimming were deduced from the DNA. The sample table contains about 130,000 clones; only one count was recorded for roughly 78% of them. 5% to 6.5% of the sample rests with the top ten.

Overall results and qualifications from the work: The only immune exposure information available for the cohort was CMV serostatus. Only TCR beta chains were sequenced in this cohort, and the absence of alpha or paired-chain data limited detectable features. The classifier was reported to diagnose cytomegalovirus status with high specificity and sensitivity in both the original cohort and the validation cohort. Correlated functional status among segregating V segments might reflect linkage disequilibrium, but an unknown experimental factor could not be ruled out. The sequencing pipeline was judged likely to have produced a cluster of highly shared sequence variants as a technical artifact. Because counts were too low, more than 15 rarely observed V segments, including chromosome 9 orphons, were excluded from the earlier analysis of some 590 of the donors. Specific HLA alleles were associated with roughly 17,000 TCR beta sequences at a false discovery rate of 0.05 in a later analysis. According to a later analysis, most CMV-associated TCR beta chains appeared to be HLA-restricted, and the HLA associations seemed to be driven largely by CMV exposure. In a later analysis, several top co-occurrence clusters were reported to appear linked to parvovirus B19, influenza, CMV and Epstein-Barr virus. A later analysis found that HLA-associated TCR beta chains were more clonally expanded and had lower generation probabilities than equally common non-associated chains. Some IMGT-functional V segments, including TRBV6-2 and TRBV6-3, could not be told apart with the 87-base-pair reads, so those segments were excluded. In vitro tests confirmed that a few of the cytomegalovirus-associated TCR beta chains recognize cytomegalovirus antigens. Because HLA typing was unavailable for some donors at each locus, only the typed subset was used in association tests. Compared with the roughly 700-donor mean, donors in an Asian-associated ancestry cluster had fewer N-insertions in productive TCRs, according to a later genetic analysis. In a later analysis, TCR association rates were found to vary across HLA loci, with the most associated TCRs seen for DRB1 alleles and the fewest for HLA-C alleles. The study listed 150 to 200 TCR beta chains as associated with cytomegalovirus. Strong co-occurrence of HLA alleles, especially DR and DQ, made assigning TCR associations to individual alleles difficult. Sequencing depth was assumed to be roughly uniform across donors in the presence/absence analyses, though that assumption may not hold. While some public TCRs were present in many individuals, most TCR sequences turned up only very rarely across donors. An earlier analysis of around 500 of the donors showed that most TCR beta V segments appeared in productive rearrangements either about 90% or about 30% of the time, which broadly matched IMGT annotations. In a later genetic analysis, a missense DCLRE1C variant was associated with V-gene and J-gene trimming of TCR beta chains, and the association was replicated in an independent cohort. A further reported finding was that TCR beta sequences accurately predicted the HLA-A and HLA-B alleles for most subjects in the first cohort. The authors suggested that the approach could potentially be extended to other disease states and immunological phenotypes.

Source material: PBMCs. This sequence originates from a man aged 25 to 40 in good health and CMV-seronegative. The sequence is built from TRBV30 and TRBJ2-5; D gene: possibly TRBD1, on 5 matching bases. The base sequence is TGTGCCTGGAGTTCCGGACAAAAAGAGACCCAGTACTTC. This is translated as CAWSSGQKETQYF.